Sequencing of this TCR beta chain was carried out in a study of tumor and adjacent non-tumor tissue in lung cancer. RNA was extracted from bulk tissue without any cell sorting. More than 3 cm separated this lung sample from the edge of the tumor. Whole-study results and caveats: Tumor tissue had significantly higher TCR diversity than normal lung.

The CDR3 consists of 17 residues. Germline trimming cut 0 bases from V and 4 bases from J; bases unmatched to any gene: 9. Germline V gene sequence: CDR1 SGHRS, CDR2 YFSETQ. This clonotype occurred many times. The antigen remains undetermined. TCRbeta libraries were built with three rounds of nested PCR, modified from ARM-PCR. TCRdb called the multiplex PCR reads again in MiXCR, with one record for every CDR3 protein. The profile shows 55,000 to 65,000 distinct CDR3 sequences, around two thirds of them singletons. Sequencing used distant non-tumor lung tissue. V usage is TRBV5-1 and J usage is TRBJ2-5, with 10 nucleotides matching TRBD2. This clonotype was sampled from a man aged 70 or older with non-small cell lung cancer. The CDR3 sequence: CASSLGLAGAMRETQYF. The CDR3 DNA reads as TGCGCCAGCAGCTTGGGGCTAGCGGGGGCCATGAGAGAGACCCAGTACTTC.